These T cell receptor beta chains were read from a single sample in a study of blood T cell repertoires in COVID-19. The repertoire was sequenced with immunoSEQ multiplex PCR; TCRdb's copy has only in-frame clones and lacks some. The data contain about 140,000 clones, roughly 80% of them singletons. Material: peripheral blood. The receptors were gathered from a man aged 70 or older who had recovered from COVID-19. The CDR3 runs from the conserved cysteine through the conserved F or W. Each record gives: D gene, V gene, J gene, clone size, CDR3 DNA, CDR3 protein. D genes are given only for firm matches. Clone size appears in some rows only: once, few, many, or a class for an expanded clone.

D: .
V: TRBV5-4
J: TRBJ2-3
size: .
DNA: TGTGCCAGCAGGCCGGACTTTGTCACAGATACGCAGTATTTT
CDR3: CASRPDFVTDTQYF

D: .
V: TRBV25-1
J: TRBJ2-5
size: .
DNA: TGTGCCAGCAGTGAGCTGTCAGGGGTTGAGACCCAGTACTTC
CDR3: CASSELSGVETQYF

D: TRBD1
V: TRBV6-2/TRBV6-3
J: TRBJ1-5
size: few
DNA: TGTGCCAGCAGTTCAGGGGGGAGGAATCAGCCCCAGCATTTT
CDR3: CASSSGGRNQPQHF

D: .
V: TRBV6-5
J: TRBJ2-7
size: .
DNA: TGTGCCAGCAGTTACATGGCGGGACCCTACGAGCAGTACTTC
CDR3: CASSYMAGPYEQYF

D: .
V: TRBV7-9
J: TRBJ1-1
size: .
DNA: TGTGCCAGCAGCTTAGGACGGGGTCTGAACACTGAAGCTTTCTTT
CDR3: CASSLGRGLNTEAFF

D: .
V: TRBV5-1
J: TRBJ1-1
size: .
DNA: TGCGCCAGCAGCGTCACAGGGAACACTGAAGCTTTCTTT
CDR3: CASSVTGNTEAFF

D: TRBD2
V: TRBV5-1
J: TRBJ2-1
size: .
DNA: TGCGCCAGCAGCTTGGCGGGACTACCGAGCGATGAGCAGTTCTTC
CDR3: CASSLAGLPSDEQFF

D: .
V: TRBV19
J: TRBJ1-1
size: .
DNA: TGTGCCAGTAGTATAGTTTCAGGGAACACTGAAGCTTTCTTT
CDR3: CASSIVSGNTEAFF

D: .
V: TRBV5-1
J: TRBJ2-7
size: many
DNA: TGCGCCAGCAGCTTGGCCGAGGCGACAGGGACTTACTACGAGCAGTACTTC
CDR3: CASSLAEATGTYYEQYF

D: TRBD1
V: TRBV18
J: TRBJ1-6
size: .
DNA: TGTGCCAGCCCCAAGGGGACAGACCTTTATTTGGATAATTCACCCCTCCACTTT
CDR3: CASPKGTDLYLDNSPLHF

D: .
V: TRBV27
J: TRBJ2-3
size: medium-sized
DNA: TGTGCCAGCAGTTTTGGAGGGACCGGTGGGACAGATACGCAGTATTTT
CDR3: CASSFGGTGGTDTQYF

D: TRBD2
V: TRBV27
J: TRBJ2-7
size: .
DNA: TGTGCCAGCAGTCCCCCATGGCTAGCGGGGATAAGAGGGAAGTACGAGCAGTACTTC
CDR3: CASSPPWLAGIRGKYEQYF

D: .
V: TRBV4-1
J: TRBJ1-1
size: .
DNA: TGCGCCAGCAGCCAAGTCTATTTATGGCGGGACACTGAAGCTTTCTTT
CDR3: CASSQVYLWRDTEAFF

D: .
V: TRBV6-4
J: TRBJ2-7
size: .
DNA: TGTGCCCGTATCACGTACAGCTCCTACGAGCAGTACTTC
CDR3: CARITYSSYEQYF

D: TRBD2
V: TRBV29-1
J: TRBJ2-1
size: .
DNA: TGCAGCGTTGTAAGGCGGGGGGCCTACAATGAGCAGTTCTTC
CDR3: CSVVRRGAYNEQFF

D: .
V: TRBV3-1/TRBV3-2
J: TRBJ2-2
size: .
DNA: TGTGCCAGCACCTTTGTAGAGAGCACCGGGGAGCTGTTTTTT
CDR3: CASTFVESTGELFF

D: TRBD2
V: TRBV27
J: TRBJ2-1
size: .
DNA: TGTGCCAGCAGTCCAAAACTAGCGGTTTACAATGAGCAGTTCTTC
CDR3: CASSPKLAVYNEQFF

D: TRBD1
V: TRBV9
J: TRBJ1-4
size: .
DNA: TGTGCCAGCAGCGTAGCAAAGAAGTCGGGGACGACAGGGGGCGATGAAAAACTGTTTTTT
CDR3: CASSVAKKSGTTGGDEKLFF

D: TRBD2
V: TRBV7-8
J: TRBJ2-7
size: .
DNA: TGTGCCAGCAGCTTGTGGACTAGCGGAACTACCTACGAGCAGTACTTC
CDR3: CASSLWTSGTTYEQYF

D: TRBD2
V: TRBV3-1/TRBV3-2
J: TRBJ2-2
size: .
DNA: TGTGCCAGCAGCAGGACTAGAATCAACACCGGGGAGCTGTTTTTT
CDR3: CASSRTRINTGELFF

D: TRBD2
V: TRBV6-5
J: TRBJ2-5
size: .
DNA: TGTGCCAGCAGTTACACTCCTAGCGGGAGGGAGACCCAGTACTTC
CDR3: CASSYTPSGRETQYF

D: TRBD2
V: TRBV30
J: TRBJ2-3
size: .
DNA: TGTGCCTGGAGTAGGGCTAGCGGATCAGATACGCAGTATTTT
CDR3: CAWSRASGSDTQYF

D: .
V: TRBV7-2
J: TRBJ2-1
size: .
DNA: TGTGCCAGCAGCGACGGTACCCCGCTAGAAGAGCAGTTCTTC
CDR3: CASSDGTPLEEQFF

D: .
V: TRBV19
J: TRBJ1-5
size: few
DNA: TGTGCCAGTATGGGGACTATTGGATACGCTAATCAGCCCCAGCATTTT
CDR3: CASMGTIGYANQPQHF

D: .
V: TRBV25-1
J: TRBJ1-1
size: once
DNA: TGTGCCAGCAGTGAATCTTTCGGTCGGGAGAACACTGAAGCTTTCTTT
CDR3: CASSESFGRENTEAFF

D: .
V: TRBV20-1
J: TRBJ2-5
size: .
DNA: TGCAGCGGGGGTGGGCGAGAGACCCAGTACTTC
CDR3: CSGGGRETQYF

D: .
V: TRBV10-2
J: TRBJ2-7
size: .
DNA: TGCGCCAGCAGACCGAGTGGGGGGAGCAACGAGCAGTACTTC
CDR3: CASRPSGGSNEQYF

D: TRBD2
V: TRBV7-2
J: TRBJ2-1
size: .
DNA: TGTGCCAGCAGCTTATTTAGGGGACTAGCGAACAACAATGAGCAGTTCTTC
CDR3: CASSLFRGLANNNEQFF